The clone carrying this T cell receptor (beta chain) was seen more than once but under ten times. Its specificity is not known. TCR beta CDR3 region amplification was performed from RNA transcripts. During a first-round RT-PCR of the TCR CDR3, the HTBI primer set was used. TCRdb re-analysed the multiplex PCR reads in MiXCR, keeping a single row per CDR3 protein. Among about 590,000 distinct CDR3 sequences, 11% to 15% were seen once, and the ten largest hold 7% to 9%. The entry originates in a study of T cells in Graves' hyperthyroidism and ophthalmopathy. About the research overall: The initial diagnosis was the point when peripheral blood was collected, ahead of any treatment.

Per germline, CDR1 SGHTA and CDR2 FQGTGA. This CDR3 is 15 amino acids long. V gave up 5 bases and J gave up 0 bases, with 10 bases separating them. Study-wide points: Blood shared most expanded thyroid clonotypes above 0.001.

The sample comprised blood. V is TRBV7-3 and J is TRBJ2-2, with a tentative D call TRBD1 (6 bases). The receptor's source is a woman aged 18-29 years with Graves' ophthalmopathy. Written as DNA, the CDR3 is TGTGCCAGCAGCCGGGACAATACGAACACCGGGGAGCTGTTTTTT. It specifies CASSRDNTNTGELFF.